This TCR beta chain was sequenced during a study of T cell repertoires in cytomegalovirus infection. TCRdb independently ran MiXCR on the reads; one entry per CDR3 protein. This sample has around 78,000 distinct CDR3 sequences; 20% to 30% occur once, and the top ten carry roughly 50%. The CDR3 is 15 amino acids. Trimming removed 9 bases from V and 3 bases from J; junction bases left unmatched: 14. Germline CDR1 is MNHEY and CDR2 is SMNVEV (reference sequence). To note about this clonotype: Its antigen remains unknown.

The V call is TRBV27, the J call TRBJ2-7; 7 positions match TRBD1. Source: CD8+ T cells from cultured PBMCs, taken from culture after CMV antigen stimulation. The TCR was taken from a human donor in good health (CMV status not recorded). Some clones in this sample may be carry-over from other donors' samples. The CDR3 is CASNSPTGKIYEQYF. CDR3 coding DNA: TGTGCCAGTAATTCTCCGACAGGGAAGATCTACGAGCAGTACTTC.